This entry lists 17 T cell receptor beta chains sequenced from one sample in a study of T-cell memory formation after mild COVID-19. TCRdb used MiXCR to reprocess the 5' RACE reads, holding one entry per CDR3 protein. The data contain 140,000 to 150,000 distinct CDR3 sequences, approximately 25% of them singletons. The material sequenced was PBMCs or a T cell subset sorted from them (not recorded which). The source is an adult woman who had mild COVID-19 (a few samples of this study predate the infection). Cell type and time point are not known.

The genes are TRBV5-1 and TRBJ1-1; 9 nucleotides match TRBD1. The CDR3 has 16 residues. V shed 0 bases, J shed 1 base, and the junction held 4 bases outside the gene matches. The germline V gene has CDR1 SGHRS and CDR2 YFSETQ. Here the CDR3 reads CASSLGDRGWNTEAFF. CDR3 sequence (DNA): TGCGCCAGCAGCTTGGGAGACAGGGGGTGGAACACTGAAGCTTTCTTT.

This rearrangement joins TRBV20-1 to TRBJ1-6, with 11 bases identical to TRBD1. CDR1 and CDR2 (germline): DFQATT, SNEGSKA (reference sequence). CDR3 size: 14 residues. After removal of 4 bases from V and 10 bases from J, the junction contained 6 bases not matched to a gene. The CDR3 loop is CSATRTGGASPLHF. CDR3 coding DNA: TGCAGTGCTACCCGGACAGGGGGCGCCTCACCCCTCCACTTT.

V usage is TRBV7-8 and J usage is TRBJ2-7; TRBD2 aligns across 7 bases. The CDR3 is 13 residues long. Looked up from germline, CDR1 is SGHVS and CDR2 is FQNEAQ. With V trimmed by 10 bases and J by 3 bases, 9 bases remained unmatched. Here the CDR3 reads CATDGAGIYEQYF. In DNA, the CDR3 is TGTGCCACCGACGGAGCGGGAATCTACGAGCAGTACTTC.

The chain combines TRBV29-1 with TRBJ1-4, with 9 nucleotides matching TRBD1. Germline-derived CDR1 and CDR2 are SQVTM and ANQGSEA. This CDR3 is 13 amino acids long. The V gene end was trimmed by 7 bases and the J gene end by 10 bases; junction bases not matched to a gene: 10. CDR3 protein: CSARDRDYGKLFF. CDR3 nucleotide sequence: TGCAGCGCCAGGGACAGGGATTACGGAAAACTGTTTTTT. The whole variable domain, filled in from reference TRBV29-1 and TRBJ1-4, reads SAVISQKPSRDICQRGTSLTIQCQVDSQVTMMFWYRQQPGQSLTLIATANQGSEATYESGFVIDKFPISRPNLTFSTLTVSNMSPEDSSIYLCSARDRDYGKLFFGSGTQLSVL.

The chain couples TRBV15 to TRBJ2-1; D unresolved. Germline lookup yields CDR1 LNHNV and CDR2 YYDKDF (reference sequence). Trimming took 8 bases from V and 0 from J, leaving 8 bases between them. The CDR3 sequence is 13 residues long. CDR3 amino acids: CATGRASYNEQFF. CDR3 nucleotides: TGTGCCACCGGCCGGGCCTCCTACAATGAGCAGTTCTTC.

The CDR3 spells CASSQEGASSYEQYF. The CDR3 DNA sequence: TGTGCCAGCAGCCAAGAAGGAGCGAGCTCCTACGAGCAGTACTTC. The chain uses TRBV3-1 and TRBJ2-7, with D hard to call. The germline gives CDR1 LGHDT, CDR2 YNNKEL (reference sequence). This CDR3 spans 15 amino acids. Trimming cost V 0 bases and J 0 bases, with 9 bases left between them.

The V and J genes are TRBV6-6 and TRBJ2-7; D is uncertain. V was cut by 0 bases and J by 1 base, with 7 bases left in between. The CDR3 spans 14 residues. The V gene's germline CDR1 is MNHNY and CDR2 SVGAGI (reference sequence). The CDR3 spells CASSYSRNSYEQYF. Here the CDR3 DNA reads TGTGCCAGCAGTTACTCGCGGAATTCCTACGAGCAGTACTTC.

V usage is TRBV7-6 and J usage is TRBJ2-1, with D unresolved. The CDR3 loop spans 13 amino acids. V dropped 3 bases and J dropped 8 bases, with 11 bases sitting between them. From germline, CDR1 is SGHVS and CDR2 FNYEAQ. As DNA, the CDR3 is TGTGCCAGCAGCTTCGCCAATCACGATGAGCAGTTCTTC. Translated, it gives CASSFANHDEQFF.

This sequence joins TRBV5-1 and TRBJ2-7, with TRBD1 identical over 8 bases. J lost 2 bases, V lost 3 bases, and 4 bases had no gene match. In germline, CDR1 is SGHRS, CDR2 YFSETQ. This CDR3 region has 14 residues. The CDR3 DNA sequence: TGCGCCAGCAGCTGGGACAGGCTCGCCTACGAGCAGTACTTC. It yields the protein CASSWDRLAYEQYF.

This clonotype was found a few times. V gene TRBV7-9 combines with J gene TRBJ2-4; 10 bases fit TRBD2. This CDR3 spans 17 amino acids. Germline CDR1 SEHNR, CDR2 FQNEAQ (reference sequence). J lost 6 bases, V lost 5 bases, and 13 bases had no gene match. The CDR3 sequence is CASSAPGLAGDLNIQYF. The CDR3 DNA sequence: TGTGCCAGCAGCGCCCCCGGGCTAGCGGGAGACCTAAACATTCAGTACTTC. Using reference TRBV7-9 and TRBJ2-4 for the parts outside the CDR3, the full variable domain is DTGVSQNPRHKITKRGQNVTFRCDPISEHNRLYWYRQTLGQGPEFLTYFQNEAQLEKSRLLSDRFSAERPKGSFSTLEIQRTEQGDSAMYLCASSAPGLAGDLNIQYFGAGTRLSVL.

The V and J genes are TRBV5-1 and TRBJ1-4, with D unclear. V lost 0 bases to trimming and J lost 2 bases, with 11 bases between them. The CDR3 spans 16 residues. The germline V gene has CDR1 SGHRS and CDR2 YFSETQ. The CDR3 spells CASSLGNRVTNEKLFF. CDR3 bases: TGCGCCAGCAGCTTGGGCAATAGGGTCACTAATGAAAAACTGTTTTTT.

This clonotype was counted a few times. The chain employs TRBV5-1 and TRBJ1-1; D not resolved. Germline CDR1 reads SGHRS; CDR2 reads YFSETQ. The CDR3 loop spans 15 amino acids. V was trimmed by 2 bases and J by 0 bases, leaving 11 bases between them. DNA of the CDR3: TGCGCCAGCAGCTTCTTGGGCGAGGTGAACACTGAAGCTTTCTTT. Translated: CASSFLGEVNTEAFF.

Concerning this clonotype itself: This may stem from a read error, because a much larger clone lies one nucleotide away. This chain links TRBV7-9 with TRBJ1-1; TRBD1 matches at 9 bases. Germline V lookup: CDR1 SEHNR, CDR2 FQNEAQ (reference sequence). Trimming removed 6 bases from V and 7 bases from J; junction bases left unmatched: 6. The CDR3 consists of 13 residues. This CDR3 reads CASRPGTGLEAFF. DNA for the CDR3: TGTGCCAGCAGACCAGGGACAGGGCTTGAAGCTTTCTTT.

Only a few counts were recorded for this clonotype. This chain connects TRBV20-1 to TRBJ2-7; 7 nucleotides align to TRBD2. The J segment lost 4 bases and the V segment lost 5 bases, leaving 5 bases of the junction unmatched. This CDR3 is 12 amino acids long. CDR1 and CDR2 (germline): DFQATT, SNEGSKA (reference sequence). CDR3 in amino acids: CSAAGVAYEQYF. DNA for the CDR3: TGCAGTGCTGCGGGGGTAGCTTACGAGCAGTACTTC.

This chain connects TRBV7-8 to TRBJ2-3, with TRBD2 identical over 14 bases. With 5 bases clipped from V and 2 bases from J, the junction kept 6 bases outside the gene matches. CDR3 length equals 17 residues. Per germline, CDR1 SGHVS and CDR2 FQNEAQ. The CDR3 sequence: CASSPWTSGGNTDTQYF. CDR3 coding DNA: TGTGCCAGCAGCCCCTGGACTAGCGGGGGGAACACAGATACGCAGTATTTT.

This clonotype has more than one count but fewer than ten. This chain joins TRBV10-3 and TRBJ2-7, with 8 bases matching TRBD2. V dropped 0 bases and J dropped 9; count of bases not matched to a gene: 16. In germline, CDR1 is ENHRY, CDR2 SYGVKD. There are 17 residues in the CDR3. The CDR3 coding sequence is TGTGCCATCAGTGAGTCCCCAGGGAGCGGGAGACAGGAACGGCAGTACTTC. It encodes CAISESPGSGRQERQYF.

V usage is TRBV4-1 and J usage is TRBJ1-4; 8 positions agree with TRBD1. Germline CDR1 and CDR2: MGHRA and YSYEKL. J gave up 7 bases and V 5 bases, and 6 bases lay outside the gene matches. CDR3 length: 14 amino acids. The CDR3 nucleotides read TGCGCCAGCAGCGCCCAGGGGGCAGGTGAAAAACTGTTTTTT. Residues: CASSAQGAGEKLFF.